Listed here is a single T cell receptor beta chain. Trimming left V 3 bases short and J 2 bases short, with 14 bases between. CDR3 length equals 16 residues. Per germline, CDR1 LNHDA and CDR2 SQIVND (reference sequence). This sample is part of a study of blood T cell repertoires in COVID-19. TCRdb keeps only in-frame clones here, not all; method: immunoSEQ multiplex PCR. The sample lists around 450,000 clones; about 90% were seen once. The source of this sequence is a woman aged 18-29 years who had recovered from COVID-19. The sample comprised PBMCs or T cells enriched from blood (not recorded which). The J gene is TRBJ1-5, the V gene TRBV19; D gene ambiguous. The CDR3 bases are TGTGCCAGTAGTATTGGTCCGGGAAAGGGCAATCAGCCCCAGCATTTT. Its translation: CASSIGPGKGNQPQHF.